These 25 T cell receptor beta chains originate from one sample sequenced in a study of T cell changes during pregnancy in multiple sclerosis. Sequencing was performed with immunoSEQ multiplex PCR; in TCRdb, only in-frame clones are kept and a portion is missing. The data contain fewer than 95,000 clones, 90% to 95% of them singletons. Sequenced material: peripheral blood, taken in the third trimester of pregnancy. The receptor source for this set is a female donor with multiple sclerosis, enrolled in a pregnancy study.

The chain links TRBV28 to TRBJ1-1; TRBD1 is a possible D gene (6 bases). The ends were cut back, 7 bases at V and 10 bases at J, with 16 bases in the middle. The germline CDR1 and CDR2 sequences are MDHEN and SYDVKM. This CDR3 is 12 amino acids long. CDR3 sequence reads: CASMNDRRGAFF. The CDR3 DNA reads TGTGCCAGCATGAATGACAGGCGAGGAGCTTTCTTT.

The chain joins TRBV10-3 to TRBJ2-7; TRBD1 agrees at 8 bases. The V gene end was trimmed by 10 bases and the J gene end by 2 bases; junction bases not matched to a gene: 7. Germline V CDR1 and CDR2: ENHRY, SYGVKD. The CDR3 extends over 13 amino acids. CDR3 protein: CATLDRAAYEQYF. The DNA for the CDR3 is TGTGCCACCCTGGACAGGGCAGCCTACGAGCAGTACTTC.

In its sample, this clone was seen once. The chain is built from TRBV9 and TRBJ2-3, with TRBD2 as a possible D gene (5 bases). This CDR3 region has 15 residues. Germline values: CDR1 SGDLS, CDR2 YYNGEE. V dropped 0 bases and J dropped 2 bases, with 10 bases sitting between them. In DNA form, the CDR3 reads TGTGCCAGCAGCGTAGCCCCGACTAACACAGATACGCAGTATTTT. It yields the protein CASSVAPTNTDTQYF.

This rearrangement joins TRBV29-1 to TRBJ2-1, with 9 bases matching TRBD2. The germline CDR1 and CDR2 sequences are SQVTM and ANQGSEA. Trimming took 6 bases from V and 3 from J; bases not matched to a gene: 9. The CDR3 covers 15 residues. The CDR3 DNA is TGCAGCGTCTTCACTCTAGCGGGATTCTACAATGAGCAGTTCTTC. This codes for CSVFTLAGFYNEQFF.

In nucleotides, the CDR3 is TGCGCCAGCAGCTTGAGGGGTACACAGAATGAAAAACTGTTTTTT. The encoded protein is CASSLRGTQNEKLFF. The chain uses TRBV5-1 and TRBJ1-4, with D tentatively TRBD1 (5 bases). The V end lost 1 base, the J end lost 5 bases, and 12 bases lay between the germline ends. The CDR3 covers 15 residues. CDR1 SGHRS and CDR2 YFSETQ come from the germline V gene.

The V gene is TRBV6-5, the J gene TRBJ2-3, with 7 positions matching TRBD1. Trimming removed 6 bases from V and 0 bases from J; junction bases left unmatched: 6. The CDR3 contains 15 residues. CDR1 is MNHEY, CDR2 SVGAGI, per germline. The CDR3 spells CASRPRGTSTDTQYF. The CDR3 DNA follows: TGTGCCAGCAGACCCAGGGGGACAAGCACAGATACGCAGTATTTT.

CDR3 sequence reads: CASSQRTGDRDTQYF. The CDR3, as DNA: TGCGCCAGCAGCCAGCGGACAGGGGATAGAGATACGCAGTATTTT. V gene TRBV4-1 combines with J gene TRBJ2-3, with 9 bases aligning to TRBD1. The CDR3 length is 15 residues. V was pared by 3 bases and J by 5 bases, with 6 bases of the junction left unmatched. In germline, CDR1 is MGHRA, CDR2 YSYEKL.

The V and J genes are TRBV4-2 and TRBJ1-5; 8 bases line up with TRBD1. The CDR3 consists of 17 residues. Unmatched junction bases numbered 6, after V lost 0 bases and J lost 2 bases. Per germline, CDR1 LGHNA and CDR2 YNFKEQ. CDR3 sequence (DNA): TGTGCCAGCAGCCAAGAGGGCAGGGGGCCCCGCAATCAGCCCCAGCATTTT. This gives the protein CASSQEGRGPRNQPQHF.

The genes are TRBV30 and TRBJ1-5; a possible D gene is TRBD1 (5 bases). CDR3 length: 13 amino acids. Germline CDR1 and CDR2: GTSNPN and SVGIG (reference sequence). Trimming cost V 1 base and J 5 bases, with 9 bases left between them. The CDR3 DNA sequence: TGTGCCTGGAGTGAGGGGAACGATCAGCCCCAGCATTTT. It yields the protein CAWSEGNDQPQHF.

V usage is TRBV7-9 and J usage is TRBJ2-7; unclear D gene. Trimming removed 1 base from V and 5 bases from J, with 27 bases in between. The CDR3 is 19 residues long. Germline loops: CDR1 SEHNR, CDR2 FQNEAQ (reference sequence). The CDR3 reads CASSLVLPLKPSLEHEQYF. For the CDR3, the DNA is TGTGCCAGCAGCTTAGTCCTCCCCCTTAAGCCCTCTCTCGAGCACGAGCAGTACTTC.

The chain employs TRBV6-5 and TRBJ2-3, with 7 bases fitting TRBD2. Germline V CDR1 and CDR2: MNHEY, SVGAGI. With 2 bases clipped from V and 2 bases from J, the junction kept 7 bases outside the gene matches. CDR3 size: 16 residues. CDR3 sequence reads: CASSYHLADATDTQYF. The CDR3 coding sequence is TGTGCCAGCAGTTACCACCTAGCGGACGCCACAGATACGCAGTATTTT.

The genes are TRBV5-1 and TRBJ2-5; D is perhaps TRBD1 (6 bases). This CDR3 comprises 16 residues. Trimming took off 3 bases at V and 4 bases at J, with 19 bases between the two ends. In germline, CDR1 is SGHRS, CDR2 YFSETQ. The CDR3 nucleotides read TGCGCCAGCAGCTCCGGCCCTCAGGGGCGAGGAGAGACCCAGTACTTC. Translating gives CASSSGPQGRGETQYF.

V gene TRBV28 combines with J gene TRBJ2-3; tentatively, D is TRBD2 (7 bases). The CDR3 runs to 16 residues. Germline CDR1 and CDR2: MDHEN and SYDVKM. The ends were cut back, 3 bases at V and 3 bases at J, with 16 bases in the middle. CDR3 DNA: TGTGCCAGCAGTTTGGGGGCCCTAGCGGCGACAGATACGCAGTATTTT. Residues: CASSLGALAATDTQYF.

This chain connects TRBV18 to TRBJ2-4; no definite D call. V gave up 3 bases and J gave up 8 bases, with 5 bases separating them. CDR1 and CDR2 (germline): KGHSH, LQKENI. The CDR3 contains 11 residues. The CDR3 protein is CASSPSDIQYF. Here the CDR3 DNA reads TGTGCCAGCTCACCCTCTGACATTCAGTACTTC.

The CDR3: CASSLGGRAHDEQFF. The CDR3 DNA follows: TGTGCCAGCAGTTTAGGCGGGAGGGCCCACGATGAGCAGTTCTTC. V and J are TRBV27 and TRBJ2-1, with TRBD2 matching 9 bases. The CDR3 contains 15 residues. Germline CDR1 MNHEY, CDR2 SMNVEV (reference sequence). The ends lost 2 bases at V and 8 bases at J; junction bases unmatched: 7.

As to this clone: Other DNA sequences in the sample encode the same CDR3. The chain recombines TRBV28 with TRBJ2-7, with D possibly TRBD1 on 6 matching bases. V shed 2 bases and J shed 3 bases, with 8 bases lying between them. CDR3 size: 13 residues. Germline-derived CDR1 and CDR2 are MDHEN and SYDVKM. CDR3 region: CASSLLGGYEQYF. In nucleotides, the CDR3 is TGTGCCAGCAGTTTACTAGGGGGCTACGAGCAGTACTTC.

V and J are TRBV7-8 and TRBJ2-5; 7 nucleotides line up with TRBD1. This CDR3 spans 13 amino acids. Per germline, CDR1 SGHVS and CDR2 FQNEAQ. The junction had 4 bases not matched to a gene; V was cut back by 5 bases and J by 4 bases. The CDR3 region is CASSRQGTETQYF. DNA of the CDR3: TGTGCCAGCAGCCGACAGGGAACAGAGACCCAGTACTTC.

The count of this clone is one. The gene calls are TRBV6-1 and TRBJ1-3; possibly TRBD1 for D (6 bases). V lost 3 bases, J lost 0 bases, and 15 bases lay in between. The CDR3 has 17 amino acids. Germline CDR1 and CDR2: MNHNS and SASEGT. CDR3 bases: TGTGCCAGCAGTGAGTACCTAACAGGGATCTCTGGAAACACCATATATTTT. Translating gives CASSEYLTGISGNTIYF.

The chain is built from TRBV7-3 and TRBJ2-5; D is undetermined. This CDR3 region has 16 residues. Between the trimmed V and J ends, which lost 0 bases and 1 base, there was a span of 12 bases. Looked up from germline, CDR1 is SGHTA and CDR2 is FQGTGA. The CDR3 is CASSLTGGRRQETQYF. In nucleotides, the CDR3 is TGTGCCAGCAGCTTAACGGGTGGGCGTCGCCAAGAGACCCAGTACTTC.

This sequence joins TRBV28 and TRBJ2-5; the D gene is possibly TRBD2 (6 bases). CDR3 length: 17 residues. Germline CDR1 reads MDHEN; CDR2 reads SYDVKM. Trimming took 2 bases from V and 5 from J, leaving 21 bases between them. The CDR3 protein is CASSLVWGVGFGETQYF. Written as DNA, the CDR3 is TGTGCCAGCAGTTTAGTCTGGGGGGTTGGTTTCGGGGAGACCCAGTACTTC. The full variable domain, in which reference TRBV28 and TRBJ2-5 provide the parts outside the CDR3, is DVKVTQSSRYLVKRTGEKVFLECVQDMDHENMFWYRQDPGLGLRLIYFSYDVKMKEKGDIPEGYSVSREKKERFSLILESASTNQTSMYLCASSLVWGVGFGETQYFGPGTRLLVL.

This clone was picked up one time. The genes are TRBV28 and TRBJ2-7, with 9 bases that match TRBD2. V was pared by 2 bases and J by 2 bases, with 10 bases of the junction left unmatched. Germline lookup yields CDR1 MDHEN and CDR2 SYDVKM. CDR3 length equals 17 residues. DNA for the CDR3: TGTGCCAGCAGTTTAGGAGCGGGAGGTCCCGTCGCCTACGAGCAGTACTTC. Residues: CASSLGAGGPVAYEQYF.

V gene TRBV19 combines with J gene TRBJ1-2; 12 nucleotides agree with TRBD1. With V trimmed by 5 bases and J by 6 bases, 4 bases remained unmatched. CDR1 LNHDA and CDR2 SQIVND come from the germline V gene (reference sequence). This CDR3 has 14 amino acids. In DNA, the CDR3 is TGTGCCAGTAGTCGCGGGACAGGGGGCGATGGCTACACCTTC. Protein: CASSRGTGGDGYTF.

The chain joins TRBV7-8 to TRBJ2-1; TRBD2 is a possible D gene (6 bases). The germline gives CDR1 SGHVS, CDR2 FQNEAQ. This CDR3 comprises 18 residues. Trimming removed 1 base from V and 2 bases from J, with 18 bases in between. The CDR3: CASSLVASGRTPYNEQFF. The CDR3 bases are TGTGCCAGCAGCTTAGTTGCGTCCGGGAGAACCCCCTACAATGAGCAGTTCTTC.

This rearrangement joins TRBV5-6 to TRBJ1-2, with D uncertain. Germline V gene data show CDR1 as SGHDT and CDR2 as YYEEEE. V was clipped by 0 bases and J by 5 bases, with 14 bases between them. The CDR3 has 15 residues. The CDR3 loop reads CASSLAMEGGYGYTF. In DNA, the CDR3 is TGTGCCAGCAGCTTGGCTATGGAGGGAGGATATGGCTACACCTTC. The entire variable domain, with the rest obtained from reference TRBV5-6 and TRBJ1-2, is as follows: DAGVTQSPTHLIKTRGQQVTLRCSPKSGHDTVSWYQQALGQGPQFIFQYYEEEERQRGNFPDRFSGHQFPNYSSELNVNALLLGDSALYLCASSLAMEGGYGYTFGSGTRLTVV.

This clone was seen only once. This chain connects TRBV19 to TRBJ2-3; D may be TRBD2 (6 bases). CDR3 length: 16 residues. The V gene's germline CDR1 is LNHDA and CDR2 SQIVND (reference sequence). V lost 3 bases, J lost 2 bases, and 15 bases lay in between. The CDR3 coding sequence is TGTGCCAGTAGTATTGAGCCGGGACTGATCACAGATACGCAGTATTTT. Protein sequence: CASSIEPGLITDTQYF.